The rows below give T cell receptor beta chains drawn from one sample of a study of T-cell memory formation after mild COVID-19. TCRdb redid the calling of the 5' RACE reads with MiXCR, one entry per CDR3 protein. The table records roughly 580,000 distinct CDR3 sequences, roughly 18% of them present only once. The specimen was PBMCs or a T cell subset sorted from them (not recorded which). The receptors originated from an adult woman who had mild COVID-19 (a few samples of this study predate the infection). Cell type and time point are not known. The CDR3 runs from the conserved cysteine through the conserved F or W. The D gene is left open where the match is weak. Clone size is not always given. Where it is, it says once, few, many or a class for expanded clones.

J gene: TRBJ1-6
clone size: NA
D gene: TRBD1
V gene: TRBV30
CDR3 DNA: TGTGCCTGCCCCAGGGGGCCGGGACGATCACCCCTCCACTTT
CDR3 protein: CACPRGPGRSPLHF

J gene: TRBJ2-7
clone size: few
D gene: TRBD1
V gene: TRBV18
CDR3 DNA: TGTGCCAGCTCACCCTCCGACAGGGTCCCTCCCTACGAGCAGTACTTC
CDR3 protein: CASSPSDRVPPYEQYF

J gene: TRBJ2-1
clone size: NA
D gene: TRBD2
V gene: TRBV14
CDR3 DNA: TGTGCCAGCAGCCAAGTGGGAACTAGCGAGGTCGGGAATGAGCAGTTCTTC
CDR3 protein: CASSQVGTSEVGNEQFF

J gene: TRBJ2-1
clone size: few
D gene: TRBD1
V gene: TRBV3-1
CDR3 DNA: TGTGCCAGCAGCGTCCGGGACAGGGCGTACAATGAGCAGTTCTTC
CDR3 protein: CASSVRDRAYNEQFF

J gene: TRBJ2-5
clone size: many
D gene: NA
V gene: TRBV12-3/TRBV12-4
CDR3 DNA: TGTGCCAGCAGTTTAGGTTTCGGCCAGGGGCCGCAGTACTTC
CDR3 protein: CASSLGFGQGPQYF

J gene: TRBJ1-1
clone size: few
D gene: NA
V gene: TRBV5-1
CDR3 DNA: TGCGCCAGCAGCAGGGACATAGACTACACTGAAGCTTTCTTT
CDR3 protein: CASSRDIDYTEAFF

J gene: TRBJ2-7
clone size: once
D gene: TRBD1
V gene: TRBV12-3/TRBV12-4
CDR3 DNA: TGTGCCAGCGGAGAGGGACAGGGGGTGGCCTACGAGCAGTACTTC
CDR3 protein: CASGEGQGVAYEQYF

J gene: TRBJ2-5
clone size: once
D gene: NA
V gene: TRBV18
CDR3 DNA: TGTGCCAGCTCACCACAGAGGGGGTACCAAGAGACCCAGTACTTC
CDR3 protein: CASSPQRGYQETQYF

J gene: TRBJ2-7
clone size: NA
D gene: NA
V gene: TRBV7-9
CDR3 DNA: TGTGCCAGCAGCTTAGCTCTCGCGCCTATCTACGAGCAGTACTTC
CDR3 protein: CASSLALAPIYEQYF

J gene: TRBJ2-1
clone size: few
D gene: NA
V gene: TRBV12-3/TRBV12-4
CDR3 DNA: TGTGCCAGCAGCATACTAGCTTCGGATGAGCAGTTCTTC
CDR3 protein: CASSILASDEQFF

J gene: TRBJ2-1
clone size: NA
D gene: TRBD2
V gene: TRBV5-4
CDR3 DNA: TGTGCCAGCAGCTTCATCGGGGGGGCCGGCAATGAGCAGTTCTTC
CDR3 protein: CASSFIGGAGNEQFF

J gene: TRBJ2-1
clone size: NA
D gene: NA
V gene: TRBV5-1
CDR3 DNA: TGCGCCAGCACCCGAGGGGCCGGCTCCTACAATGAGCAGTTCTTC
CDR3 protein: CASTRGAGSYNEQFF

J gene: TRBJ2-3
clone size: many
D gene: NA
V gene: TRBV12-3/TRBV12-4
CDR3 DNA: TGTGCCAGCAGCCTCTTCGGCCAGGTCACAGATACGCAGTATTTT
CDR3 protein: CASSLFGQVTDTQYF

J gene: TRBJ2-1
clone size: NA
D gene: NA
V gene: TRBV29-1
CDR3 DNA: TGCAGCGTGAGCAGTGGCTCCTACAATGAGCAGTTCTTC
CDR3 protein: CSVSSGSYNEQFF

J gene: TRBJ2-7
clone size: many
D gene: NA
V gene: TRBV12-3/TRBV12-4
CDR3 DNA: TGTGCCAGCAGTTTATTGCAGGGGACCTACGAGCAGTACTTC
CDR3 protein: CASSLLQGTYEQYF

J gene: TRBJ2-1
clone size: NA
D gene: TRBD2
V gene: TRBV4-1
CDR3 DNA: TGCGCCAGCAGCCAAGGGGGCGGGGGGTCCTACAATGAGCAGTTCTTC
CDR3 protein: CASSQGGGGSYNEQFF

J gene: TRBJ2-3
clone size: NA
D gene: NA
V gene: TRBV9
CDR3 DNA: TGTGCCAGCAGCGTAGGAGGGATTTGGACAGATACGCAGTATTTT
CDR3 protein: CASSVGGIWTDTQYF

J gene: TRBJ1-2
clone size: few
D gene: NA
V gene: TRBV7-9
CDR3 DNA: TGTGCCAGCAGCTTAGCGAGGCGGGAGGCCATCTATGGCTACACCTTC
CDR3 protein: CASSLARREAIYGYTF

J gene: TRBJ2-2
clone size: NA
D gene: NA
V gene: TRBV2
CDR3 DNA: TGTGCCAGCAGTGAAAGGACGGTCAACACCGGGGAGCTGTTTTTT
CDR3 protein: CASSERTVNTGELFF

J gene: TRBJ2-1
clone size: NA
D gene: NA
V gene: TRBV5-1
CDR3 DNA: TGCGCCAGCAGTACGGACAGTTCTATGGATGAGCAGTTCTTC
CDR3 protein: CASSTDSSMDEQFF

J gene: TRBJ2-7
clone size: few
D gene: TRBD2
V gene: TRBV7-9
CDR3 DNA: TGTGCCAGCAGCTTTCGGGAGGTCTACGAGCAGTACTTC
CDR3 protein: CASSFREVYEQYF

J gene: TRBJ2-7
clone size: NA
D gene: NA
V gene: TRBV29-1
CDR3 DNA: TGCAGCGTTGAAGATCGGGGGGCTGGGTACGAGCAGTACTTC
CDR3 protein: CSVEDRGAGYEQYF

J gene: TRBJ2-5
clone size: few
D gene: TRBD2
V gene: TRBV19
CDR3 DNA: TGTGCCAGTAGTATAGACGGGACTAGCGGGTATCGGCTGGAGACCCAGTACTTC
CDR3 protein: CASSIDGTSGYRLETQYF

J gene: TRBJ2-1
clone size: NA
D gene: TRBD1
V gene: TRBV4-3
CDR3 DNA: TGCGCCAGCAGCCAAGAATTAACAGGGGGTTACAATGAGCAGTTCTTC
CDR3 protein: CASSQELTGGYNEQFF

J gene: TRBJ1-2
clone size: NA
D gene: NA
V gene: TRBV7-9
CDR3 DNA: TGTGCCAGCAGCTTTTGGGTCGGGACGGAATATGGCTACACCTTC
CDR3 protein: CASSFWVGTEYGYTF

J gene: TRBJ2-3
clone size: few
D gene: NA
V gene: TRBV27
CDR3 DNA: TGTGCCAGCAGTAAGGGTGGCACAGATACGCAGTATTTT
CDR3 protein: CASSKGGTDTQYF

J gene: TRBJ1-1
clone size: NA
D gene: NA
V gene: TRBV3-1
CDR3 DNA: TGTGCCAGCATTCTGGGCACTGAAGCTTTCTTT
CDR3 protein: CASILGTEAFF

J gene: TRBJ2-5
clone size: few
D gene: TRBD1
V gene: TRBV15
CDR3 DNA: TGTGCCACCAGCAGAGAATCACAGGGGGCTGGGGAGACCCAGTACTTC
CDR3 protein: CATSRESQGAGETQYF